This T cell receptor (beta chain) stems from a study of T cells after yellow fever vaccination. This clonotype was observed a few times. Its specificity is unknown. General observations from the study: A weaker but faster secondary response was observed, peaking on day 5 versus 15. Abundant contaminating clonotypes from the bulk population could appear in FACS-sorted repertoires.

With 1 base clipped from V and 5 bases from J, the junction kept 8 bases outside the gene matches. Per germline, CDR1 SGHDT and CDR2 YYEEEE. The CDR3 spans 15 residues. TCRdb processed the 5' RACE reads anew with MiXCR; each CDR3 protein has one entry. The data contain 300,000 or so distinct CDR3 sequences, about 6.6% of them seen just once; the ten biggest clones take up around 17%. The chain couples TRBV5-6 to TRBJ2-5, with 7 positions matching TRBD2. The source material was PBMCs, sampled about 41 days after the first yellow fever vaccination. The receptor was derived from a man aged 18-30 years who received the YFV17D yellow fever vaccine. CDR3 coding DNA: TGTGCCAGCAGCTTGTTCAGTGCCGGGAGGGAGACCCAGTACTTC. Residues: CASSLFSAGRETQYF. Filled out from reference TRBV5-6 and TRBJ2-5, the complete variable domain reads DAGVTQSPTHLIKTRGQQVTLRCSPKSGHDTVSWYQQALGQGPQFIFQYYEEEERQRGNFPDRFSGHQFPNYSSELNVNALLLGDSALYLCASSLFSAGRETQYFGPGTRLLVL.